These T cell receptor beta chains were read from a single sample in a study of T-cell memory formation after mild COVID-19. TCRdb called the 5' RACE reads again in MiXCR, with one record for every CDR3 protein. The repertoire consists of approximately 100,000 distinct CDR3 sequences, with over 15% occurring once and the leading ten covering approximately 28%. Specimen: PBMCs or a T cell subset sorted from them (not recorded which). The receptors derive from an adult woman who had mild COVID-19 (a few samples of this study predate the infection). Cell type and time point are not known. Each CDR3 is given with its conserved first and last residue. A D gene is named only where the DNA matches it firmly.

V gene: TRBV5-5
J gene: TRBJ2-7
D gene: TRBD2
CDR3 protein: CASSSGLAVTYEQYF

V gene: TRBV4-1
J gene: TRBJ2-3
D gene: NA
CDR3 protein: CASSQLRGLRTDTQYF

V gene: TRBV6-5
J gene: TRBJ1-5
D gene: NA
CDR3 protein: CASSIGSSNQPQHF

V gene: TRBV4-2
J gene: TRBJ2-3
D gene: TRBD1
CDR3 protein: CASSHPLDRVGADTQYF

V gene: TRBV25-1
J gene: TRBJ2-7
D gene: TRBD2
CDR3 protein: CASSVAGEAYEQYF

V gene: TRBV7-9
J gene: TRBJ2-1
D gene: NA
CDR3 protein: CASSGQSAYNEQFF

V gene: TRBV19
J gene: TRBJ2-1
D gene: TRBD1
CDR3 protein: CASSMGQGSYNEQFF

V gene: TRBV9
J gene: TRBJ1-2
D gene: NA
CDR3 protein: CASSHSRQEGIYGYTF

V gene: TRBV27
J gene: TRBJ2-3
D gene: TRBD2
CDR3 protein: CASSLWASGRADTQYF

V gene: TRBV12-3/TRBV12-4
J gene: TRBJ2-1
D gene: NA
CDR3 protein: CASSSGTLRGVRNEQFF

V gene: TRBV5-4
J gene: TRBJ2-3
D gene: TRBD2
CDR3 protein: CASSLGASGTTDTQYF

V gene: TRBV25-1
J gene: TRBJ2-1
D gene: TRBD2
CDR3 protein: CASSEAGEVFF

V gene: TRBV4-2
J gene: TRBJ2-3
D gene: TRBD2
CDR3 protein: CASSQVLGGARGTDTQYF

V gene: TRBV12-3/TRBV12-4
J gene: TRBJ1-1
D gene: NA
CDR3 protein: CASSFEVRGVEAFF

V gene: TRBV4-1
J gene: TRBJ1-1
D gene: NA
CDR3 protein: CASSQDMRGREAFF

V gene: TRBV28
J gene: TRBJ2-3
D gene: TRBD1
CDR3 protein: CASSQDRASTDTQYF

V gene: TRBV7-2
J gene: TRBJ2-1
D gene: NA
CDR3 protein: CASSASSYNEQFF

V gene: TRBV4-2
J gene: TRBJ2-3
D gene: NA
CDR3 protein: CASSQTSTDTQYF

V gene: TRBV19
J gene: TRBJ2-7
D gene: NA
CDR3 protein: CASSIARGSSYEQYF

V gene: TRBV7-9
J gene: TRBJ1-2
D gene: NA
CDR3 protein: CASSPVEGYGYTF

V gene: TRBV25-1
J gene: TRBJ2-5
D gene: NA
CDR3 protein: CASGDWYQETQYF

V gene: TRBV12-3/TRBV12-4
J gene: TRBJ2-2
D gene: NA
CDR3 protein: CASSPPTVNTGELFF

V gene: TRBV7-9
J gene: TRBJ2-5
D gene: NA
CDR3 protein: CASSLRTSLQETQYF

V gene: TRBV29-1
J gene: TRBJ2-3
D gene: TRBD2
CDR3 protein: CSVPSGWGPDTQYF

V gene: TRBV24-1
J gene: TRBJ1-5
D gene: TRBD1
CDR3 protein: CATSDRDRGQPQHF

V gene: TRBV4-2
J gene: TRBJ1-2
D gene: NA
CDR3 protein: CASSQSFPYDYGYTF

V gene: TRBV5-1
J gene: TRBJ2-6
D gene: NA
CDR3 protein: CASSAGHSGANVLTF

V gene: TRBV12-3/TRBV12-4
J gene: TRBJ2-6
D gene: NA
CDR3 protein: CASSLGNGANVLTF

V gene: TRBV6-6
J gene: TRBJ2-3
D gene: TRBD1
CDR3 protein: CASSYSRGQDLTDTQYF

V gene: TRBV29-1
J gene: TRBJ2-2
D gene: TRBD1
CDR3 protein: CSVVLADRDTGELFF

V gene: TRBV12-3/TRBV12-4
J gene: TRBJ1-5
D gene: NA
CDR3 protein: CASRLRGSYQPQHF